Sequencing of this T cell receptor beta chain was carried out in a study of cytomegalovirus exposure and HLA in healthy donors. This clone was counted between two and nine times. Use of 60 Vbeta and 13 Jbeta primers characterized the PCR. The data were produced by immunoSEQ multiplex PCR, yet TCRdb's version contains in-frame clones alone and is incomplete. Here the sample spans about 150,000 clones, 8.9% being singletons. Healthy people donating bone marrow made up the donors. This CDR3 has 17 residues. In germline, CDR1 is SGHTA, CDR2 FQGNSA. V was pared by 4 bases and J by 2 bases, with 10 bases of the junction left unmatched.

This TCR was recovered from a woman aged 40 to 50 in good health and CMV-seropositive. The sample comprised PBMCs. The chain recombines TRBV7-2 with TRBJ2-3, with TRBD2 matching over 9 bases. CDR3 nucleotide sequence: TGTGCCAGCAGCTATGGTGTAGCGGGGGCCTTCACAGATACGCAGTATTTT. It is translated as CASSYGVAGAFTDTQYF.